Reported below is one T cell receptor (beta chain). V was cut by 2 bases and J by 4 bases, with 12 bases left in between. The CDR3 is made up of 15 amino acids. Looked up from germline, CDR1 is MNHNY and CDR2 is SVGAGI (reference sequence). The entry originates in a study of blood T cell repertoires in COVID-19. Study information: The United States, Italy and Spain supplied acute and convalescent COVID-19 samples. Sample material is recorded as cDNA or gDNA derived from T cells, B-cell-depleted T cells, or PBMCs.

The authors' processing: Quantification of nucleated cells was approximated via reference gene primer amplification. The protocol was immunoSEQ multiplex PCR, while the TCRdb copy is restricted to in-frame clones and leaves out a portion. That table supplies the V and J calls and clone size; D and trimming were determined from the DNA. The table has 88,000 or so clones, over 75% seen once; the top ten hold approximately 3.9%. This clonotype was obtained from a man aged 55-75 years with acute or convalescent COVID-19. J is TRBJ1-5 and V is TRBV6-6, with no clear D. The source material was peripheral blood. For the CDR3, the DNA is TGTGCCAGCAGTTACCCCGGGGTTGGAAATCAGCCCCAGCATTTT. Amino acid sequence: CASSYPGVGNQPQHF.